This is a list of T cell receptor beta chains from one sample in a study of blood T cell repertoires in COVID-19. Using immunoSEQ multiplex PCR, the repertoire was profiled, and TCRdb retains in-frame clones only, with some absent. The profile covers 60,000 to 70,000 clones, with 80% to 90% appearing a single time and approximately 4.7% taken by the ten largest. The source material was peripheral blood. The receptor set was obtained from a man between 50 and 59 years old with active COVID-19. Each CDR3 is given with its conserved first and last residue. Each record gives: J gene, D gene, clone size, V gene, CDR3 protein, CDR3 DNA. A D gene is named only where the DNA matches it firmly. The size field is filled for only some rows; it gives once, few, many or a size class.

TRBJ2-1 | - | - | TRBV29-1 | CSGGGAINEQFF | TGCAGCGGCGGTGGGGCCATCAATGAGCAGTTCTTC
TRBJ1-1 | - | - | TRBV27 | CASSLQGRTEAFF | TGTGCCAGCAGTTTGCAGGGAAGGACTGAAGCTTTCTTT
TRBJ2-2 | TRBD2 | - | TRBV4-1 | CASSHDGLAGSGELFF | TGCGCCAGCAGCCACGATGGACTAGCGGGATCCGGGGAGCTGTTTTTT
TRBJ2-2 | TRBD2 | - | TRBV7-8 | CASSFDSGRPNTGELFF | TGTGCCAGCAGCTTTGATAGCGGGAGGCCGAACACCGGGGAGCTGTTTTTT
TRBJ2-1 | - | - | TRBV19 | CASSWAGSGEQFF | TGTGCCAGTAGTTGGGCAGGGTCGGGTGAGCAGTTCTTC
TRBJ1-6 | TRBD1 | few | TRBV3-1/TRBV3-2 | CASSGQGNSPLHF | TGTGCCAGCAGTGGACAGGGGAATTCACCCCTCCACTTT
TRBJ2-7 | - | once | TRBV5-6 | CASSFDSSSYEQYF | TGTGCCAGCAGCTTCGACAGCAGCTCCTACGAGCAGTACTTC
TRBJ2-5 | TRBD1 | once | TRBV10-3 | CAIRGQGGETQYF | TGTGCCATCAGAGGACAGGGAGGCGAGACCCAGTACTTC
TRBJ1-2 | - | - | TRBV7-9 | CASTRFGQNDGYTF | TGTGCCAGCACCCGCTTCGGACAGAACGATGGCTACACCTTC
TRBJ2-3 | - | - | TRBV18 | CASSTLDSTSTDTQYF | TGTGCCAGCTCTACATTAGACAGTACCTCCACAGATACGCAGTATTTT
TRBJ2-7 | - | few | TRBV7-2 | CASSSGIYEQYF | TGTGCCAGCAGCTCGGGAATCTACGAGCAGTACTTC
TRBJ2-7 | - | few | TRBV28 | CASSLPQRAREQYF | TGTGCCAGCAGTTTACCGCAGCGCGCGCGGGAGCAGTACTTC
TRBJ1-1 | - | - | TRBV18 | CASSPKSAEAFF | TGTGCCAGCTCACCAAAATCGGCTGAAGCTTTCTTT
TRBJ2-5 | TRBD1 | - | TRBV11-2 | CASSVTGTGGETQYF | TGTGCCAGCAGCGTCACCGGGACAGGGGGGGAGACCCAGTACTTC
TRBJ2-2 | TRBD2 | - | TRBV5-1 | CASSSISGSIPGELFF | TGCGCCAGCAGCTCTATTAGCGGGAGTATCCCCGGGGAGCTGTTTTTT
TRBJ1-2 | - | - | TRBV11-3 | CASSFLGAVNYGYTF | TGTGCCAGCAGCTTCCTGGGGGCAGTAAACTATGGCTACACCTTC
TRBJ1-5 | - | - | TRBV5-8 | CASSLTGQYNQPQHF | TGTGCCAGCAGCTTGACCGGACAGTATAATCAGCCCCAGCATTTT
TRBJ2-7 | TRBD2 | - | TRBV7-9 | CASSLAAGDEQYF | TGTGCCAGCAGCTTAGCGGCGGGGGACGAGCAGTACTTC
TRBJ2-4 | TRBD2 | - | TRBV3-1/TRBV3-2 | CASSQGGLAGENIQYF | TGTGCCAGCAGCCAAGGCGGACTAGCGGGTGAAAACATTCAGTACTTC
TRBJ2-5 | TRBD2 | - | TRBV7-2 | CASSRRLAGRETQYF | TGTGCCAGCAGCCGCAGACTAGCGGGGAGGGAGACCCAGTACTTC
TRBJ2-4 | TRBD2 | - | TRBV7-2 | CASSLTSGGAGLNIQYF | TGTGCCAGCAGCTTAACTAGCGGGGGGGCCGGGTTAAACATTCAGTACTTC
TRBJ2-7 | TRBD1 | - | TRBV4-1 | CASSRTGGSYEQYF | TGCGCCAGCAGCCGGACAGGGGGAAGCTACGAGCAGTACTTC
TRBJ2-5 | TRBD2 | - | TRBV27 | CASSLSIRTSGSLETQYF | TGTGCCAGCAGTTTATCGATACGAACTAGCGGGAGTTTGGAGACCCAGTACTTC
TRBJ2-2 | - | - | TRBV18 | CASHYRPGTGELFF | TGTGCCAGCCACTATCGCCCGGGGACCGGGGAGCTGTTTTTT
TRBJ1-1 | - | once | TRBV6-4 | CASSPRGGRNTEAFF | TGTGCCAGCAGCCCTAGGGGGGGACGGAACACTGAAGCTTTCTTT
TRBJ1-5 | - | - | TRBV18 | CASSGLSSNQPQHF | TGTGCCAGCTCAGGACTGAGTAGCAATCAGCCCCAGCATTTT
TRBJ2-2 | TRBD1 | - | TRBV4-2 | CASSQKPMGQTNTGELFF | TGTGCCAGCAGCCAAAAGCCGATGGGACAGACAAACACCGGGGAGCTGTTTTTT
TRBJ1-1 | TRBD1 | medium-sized | TRBV18 | CASSPSGTGRPVNTEAFF | TGTGCCAGCTCACCATCCGGGACAGGGCGGCCCGTGAACACTGAAGCTTTCTTT
TRBJ1-5 | - | - | TRBV27 | CASSFRGTSNQPQHF | TGTGCCAGCAGTTTTAGGGGGACTAGCAATCAGCCCCAGCATTTT
TRBJ2-3 | TRBD1 | - | TRBV5-6 | CASSLDRTGGPTDTQYF | TGTGCCAGCAGCTTGGACAGGACAGGAGGTCCCACAGATACGCAGTATTTT
TRBJ2-7 | TRBD1 | - | TRBV7-6 | CASSQATGEQYF | TGTGCCAGCAGCCAAGCGACAGGGGAGCAGTACTTC
TRBJ2-7 | TRBD1 | - | TRBV6-2/TRBV6-3 | CASSRTGGASQYEQYF | TGTGCCAGCAGTCGTACAGGGGGAGCGTCCCAATACGAGCAGTACTTC
TRBJ1-4 | - | - | TRBV28 | CASRGGFANEKLFF | TGTGCCAGCAGGGGGGGGTTTGCTAATGAAAAACTGTTTTTT
TRBJ1-2 | - | - | TRBV18 | CASSPGPSNYGYTF | TGTGCCAGCTCACCGGGGCCTTCTAACTATGGCTACACCTTC
TRBJ1-4 | TRBD1 | - | TRBV7-8 | CASSRDRVLEKLFF | TGTGCCAGCAGCCGGGACAGGGTTTTGGAAAAACTGTTTTTT
TRBJ2-7 | - | - | TRBV5-6 | CASSLTSSYEQYF | TGTGCCAGCAGCTTGACAAGCTCCTACGAGCAGTACTTC
TRBJ2-5 | - | - | TRBV24-1 | CATSVGSQETQYF | TGTGCCACCAGCGTGGGCAGCCAAGAGACCCAGTACTTC
TRBJ2-2 | TRBD1 | - | TRBV7-3 | CASSSQGAQLNTGELFF | TGTGCCAGCAGCTCCCAGGGGGCCCAGCTAAACACCGGGGAGCTGTTTTTT
TRBJ1-3 | - | - | TRBV24-1 | CATSDPRVPGNTIYF | TGTGCCACCAGTGACCCCCGAGTTCCTGGAAACACCATATATTTT
TRBJ2-7 | - | - | TRBV21-1 | CASSLRDGTGGYEQYF | TGTGCCAGCAGCTTAAGAGATGGGACAGGGGGCTACGAGCAGTACTTC
TRBJ2-2 | - | - | TRBV29-1 | CSVGRGTGTGELFF | TGCAGCGTTGGTAGGGGCACGGGCACCGGGGAGCTGTTTTTT
TRBJ1-4 | - | - | TRBV10-3 | CAIGGSTNEKLFF | TGTGCCATCGGGGGGTCCACTAATGAAAAACTGTTTTTT
TRBJ2-1 | TRBD2 | once | TRBV5-1 | CASSATSGVNEQFF | TGCGCCAGCAGCGCTACTAGCGGGGTCAATGAGCAGTTCTTC
TRBJ2-7 | - | - | TRBV6-2/TRBV6-3 | CASSYSIGTTTYEQYF | TGTGCCAGCAGTTACTCGATAGGGACAACCACCTACGAGCAGTACTTC
TRBJ2-7 | TRBD2 | once | TRBV28 | CASSLTAGGGEQYF | TGTGCCAGCAGTTTAACAGCGGGAGGGGGCGAGCAGTACTTC
TRBJ2-1 | - | - | TRBV12-3/TRBV12-4 | CASSENRGREQFF | TGTGCCAGCAGCGAAAATCGAGGGCGTGAGCAGTTCTTC
TRBJ2-5 | TRBD2 | - | TRBV15 | CATRIAGVEETQYF | TGTGCCACCAGAATAGCGGGAGTGGAAGAGACCCAGTACTTC
TRBJ1-2 | TRBD1 | - | TRBV2 | CASSYGTGEFYGYTF | TGTGCCAGCAGCTACGGGACAGGGGAGTTCTATGGCTACACCTTC
TRBJ1-3 | - | once | TRBV6-2/TRBV6-3 | CASSYSGGSGNTIYF | TGTGCCAGCAGTTACTCAGGGGGCTCTGGAAACACCATATATTTT
TRBJ2-1 | TRBD2 | - | TRBV30 | CAWTTSGRIHEQFF | TGTGCCTGGACGACTAGCGGGAGGATCCATGAGCAGTTCTTC
TRBJ2-5 | TRBD1 | - | TRBV14 | CASSRTGDETQYF | TGTGCCAGCAGCCGGACAGGGGACGAGACCCAGTACTTC
TRBJ2-2 | - | - | TRBV28 | CASSFVTERTGELFF | TGTGCCAGCAGTTTTGTAACAGAGCGGACCGGGGAGCTGTTTTTT
TRBJ2-3 | TRBD2 | - | TRBV28 | CATQGAGGLDTQYF | TGTGCCACCCAAGGGGCGGGGGGGTTAGATACGCAGTATTTT
TRBJ1-5 | TRBD1 | - | TRBV6-2/TRBV6-3 | CASSYRGRGNQPQHF | TGTGCCAGCAGTTACAGGGGGCGAGGCAATCAGCCCCAGCATTTT
TRBJ2-1 | TRBD2 | - | TRBV30 | CAWSGFREGLGSDSYNEQFF | TGTGCCTGGAGTGGATTTAGGGAGGGCCTGGGAAGTGATTCCTACAATGAGCAGTTCTTC
TRBJ2-1 | TRBD2 | - | TRBV20-1 | CSASRLAGRTPSEQFF | TGCAGTGCTAGTCGACTAGCGGGGCGGACCCCCTCGGAGCAGTTCTTC
TRBJ2-1 | - | - | TRBV6-2/TRBV6-3 | CASSYPTIYNEQFF | TGTGCCAGCAGTTACCCGACTATCTACAATGAGCAGTTCTTC